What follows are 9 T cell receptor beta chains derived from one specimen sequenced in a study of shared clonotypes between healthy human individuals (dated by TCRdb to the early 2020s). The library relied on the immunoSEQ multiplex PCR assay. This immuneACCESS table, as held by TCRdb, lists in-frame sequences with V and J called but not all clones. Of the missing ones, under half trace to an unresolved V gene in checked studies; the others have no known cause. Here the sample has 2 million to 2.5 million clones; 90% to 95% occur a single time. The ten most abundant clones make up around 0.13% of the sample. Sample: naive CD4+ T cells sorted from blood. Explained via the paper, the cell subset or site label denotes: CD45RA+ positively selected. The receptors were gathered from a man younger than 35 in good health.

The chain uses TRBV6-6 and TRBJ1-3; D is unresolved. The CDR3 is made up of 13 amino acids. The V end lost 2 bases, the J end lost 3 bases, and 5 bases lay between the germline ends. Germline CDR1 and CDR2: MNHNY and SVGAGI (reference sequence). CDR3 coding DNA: TGTGCCAGCAGTTACACTGATGGAAACACCATATATTTT. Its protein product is CASSYTDGNTIYF.

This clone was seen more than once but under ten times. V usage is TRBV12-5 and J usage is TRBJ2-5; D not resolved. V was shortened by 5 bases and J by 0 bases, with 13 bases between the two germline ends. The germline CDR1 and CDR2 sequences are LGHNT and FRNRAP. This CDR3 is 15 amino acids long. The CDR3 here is CASGTASWYQETQYF. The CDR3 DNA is TGTGCTAGTGGTACGGCCTCTTGGTACCAAGAGACCCAGTACTTC.

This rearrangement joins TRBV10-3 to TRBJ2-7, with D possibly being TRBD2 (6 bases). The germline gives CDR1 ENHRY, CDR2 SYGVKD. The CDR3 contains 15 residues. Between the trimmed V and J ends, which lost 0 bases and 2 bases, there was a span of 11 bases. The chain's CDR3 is CAISESRGGPYEQYF. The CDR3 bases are TGTGCCATCAGTGAGTCGCGGGGCGGTCCCTACGAGCAGTACTTC.

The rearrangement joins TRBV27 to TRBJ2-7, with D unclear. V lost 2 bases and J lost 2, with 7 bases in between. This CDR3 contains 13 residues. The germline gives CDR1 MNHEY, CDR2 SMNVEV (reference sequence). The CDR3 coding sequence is TGTGCCAGCAGTTTAAGACGGCCCTACGAGCAGTACTTC. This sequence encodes CASSLRRPYEQYF.

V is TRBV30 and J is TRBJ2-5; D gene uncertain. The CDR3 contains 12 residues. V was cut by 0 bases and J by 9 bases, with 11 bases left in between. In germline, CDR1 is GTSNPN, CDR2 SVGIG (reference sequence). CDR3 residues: CAWSVYVEPQYF. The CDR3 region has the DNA TGTGCCTGGAGTGTATACGTCGAGCCCCAGTACTTC. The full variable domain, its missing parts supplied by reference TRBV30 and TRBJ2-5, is SQTIHQWPATLVQPVGSPLSLECTVEGTSNPNLYWYRQAAGRGLQLLFYSVGIGQISSEVPQNLSASRPQDRQFILSSKKLLLSDSGFYLCAWSVYVEPQYFGPGTRLLVL.

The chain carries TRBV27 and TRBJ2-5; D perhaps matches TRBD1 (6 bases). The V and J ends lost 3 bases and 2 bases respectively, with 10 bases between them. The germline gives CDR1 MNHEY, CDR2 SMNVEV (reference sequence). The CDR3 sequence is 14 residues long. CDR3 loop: CASSFGGGQETQYF. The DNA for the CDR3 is TGTGCCAGCAGTTTTGGGGGCGGACAAGAGACCCAGTACTTC.

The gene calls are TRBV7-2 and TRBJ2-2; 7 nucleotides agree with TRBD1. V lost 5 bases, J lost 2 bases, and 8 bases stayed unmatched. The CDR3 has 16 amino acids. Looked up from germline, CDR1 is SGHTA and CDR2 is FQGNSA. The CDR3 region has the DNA TGTGCCAGCAGCCCACGGACAGGACCAAACACCGGGGAGCTGTTTTTT. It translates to CASSPRTGPNTGELFF.

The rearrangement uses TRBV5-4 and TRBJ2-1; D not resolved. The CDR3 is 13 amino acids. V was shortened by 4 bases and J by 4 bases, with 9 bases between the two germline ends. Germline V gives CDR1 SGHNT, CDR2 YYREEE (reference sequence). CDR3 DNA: TGTGCCAGCAGCCATGACGCGTACAATGAGCAGTTCTTC. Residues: CASSHDAYNEQFF.

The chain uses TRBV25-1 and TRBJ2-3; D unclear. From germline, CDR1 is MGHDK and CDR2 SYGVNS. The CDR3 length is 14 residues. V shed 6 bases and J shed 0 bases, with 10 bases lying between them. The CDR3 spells CASRQDGSTDTQYF. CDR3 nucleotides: TGTGCCAGCAGGCAAGACGGCAGCACAGATACGCAGTATTTT.